Described below is a single T cell receptor (beta chain) sequence and its context. Its antigen is unidentified. These data are taken from a study of T cell responses to AZD1222 COVID-19 vaccine. Study-level findings and limits: Donor demographics were predominantly white British with a female majority; clonal diversity may be underestimated. Just 5 to 7 AZD1222 recipients tested seropositive at baseline.

The table came from immunoSEQ multiplex PCR; TCRdb's copy has only in-frame clones and leaves some out. The sample records roughly 99,000 clones, approximately 90% being singletons. The CDR3 has 13 amino acids. From germline, CDR1 is SGHNT and CDR2 YYREEE (reference sequence). The germline V and J ends were trimmed by 0 bases and 7 bases, with 11 bases remaining between them. The clonotype comes from an adult in good health. The V call is TRBV5-4, the J call TRBJ2-7; a possible D gene is TRBD2 (6 bases). Sequences were derived from peripheral blood, sampled on day 0 of AZD1222 vaccination. The CDR3, as DNA: TGTGCCAGCAGCTTGGGGGGGACTGAAGAGCAGTACTTC. Protein sequence: CASSLGGTEEQYF.